Shown below are 14 T cell receptor beta chains from a single sample sequenced in a study of T cell responses to AZD1222 COVID-19 vaccine. Data came from immunoSEQ multiplex PCR; TCRdb stores just in-frame clones and leaves some out. Of approximately 76,000 clones in the sample, around 88% are singletons; the top ten hold around 20%. Sequenced material: peripheral blood, taken on day 0 of AZD1222 vaccination. Receptor source: an adult in good health.

V gene TRBV27 combines with J gene TRBJ2-3; TRBD2 is a possible D gene (6 bases). Germline loops: CDR1 MNHEY, CDR2 SMNVEV (reference sequence). The V and J ends lost 4 bases and 4 bases respectively, with 27 bases between them. The CDR3 is 19 residues long. Written as DNA, the CDR3 is TGTGCCAGCAGTTCATACCTCCGGGAGAAAAAGGCCACGGCAGATACGCAGTATTTT. Translation: CASSSYLREKKATADTQYF.

V and J are TRBV5-4 and TRBJ2-1; 10 bases are a match to TRBD2. J was trimmed by 9 bases and V by 4 bases; bases with no gene match: 7. The CDR3 loop spans 14 amino acids. Germline V gene lookup returns CDR1 SGHNT and CDR2 YYREEE (reference sequence). The CDR3 is CASSPVAGGPEQFF. The CDR3 DNA follows: TGTGCCAGCAGCCCAGTAGCGGGGGGACCTGAGCAGTTCTTC.

The chain carries TRBV6-2 or TRBV6-3 and TRBJ2-3; TRBD1 aligns across 8 bases. The CDR3 is 15 amino acids. The germline V gene encodes CDR1 MNHEY and CDR2 SVGEGT. J gave up 5 bases and V 3 bases, and 7 bases lay outside the gene matches. CDR3 sequence reads: CASSYRPGGEDTQYF. DNA for the CDR3: TGTGCCAGCAGTTATAGGCCAGGGGGCGAAGATACGCAGTATTTT.

This sequence joins TRBV19 and TRBJ2-6, with a possible D match to TRBD1 (6 bases). Germline V CDR1 and CDR2: LNHDA, SQIVND (reference sequence). Trimming left V 0 bases short and J 4 bases short, with 16 bases between. CDR3 length equals 18 residues. DNA for the CDR3: TGTGCCAGTAGTATAGATCCCCCAGGGGCGAGCGGGGCCAACGTCCTGACTTTC. Its translation: CASSIDPPGASGANVLTF.

This clone was seen only a few times. The genes are TRBV3-1 (or the pseudogene TRBV3-2) and TRBJ1-5; D is ambiguous. The CDR3 consists of 13 residues. V shed 4 bases and J shed 4 bases, with 8 bases lying between them. The V gene's germline CDR1 is LGHDT and CDR2 YNNKEL (reference sequence). CDR3 residues: CASSLTKNQPQHF. The CDR3 DNA sequence: TGTGCCAGCAGCCTTACAAAGAATCAGCCCCAGCATTTT.

V usage is TRBV14 and J usage is TRBJ2-7; weak D call: TRBD2 (6 bases). The CDR3 loop spans 13 amino acids. Trimming cost V 3 bases and J 4 bases, with 10 bases left between them. CDR1 SGHDN and CDR2 FVKESK come from the germline V gene. The CDR3 nucleotides are TGTGCCAGCAGCCAGGCGGGACCTTACGAGCAGTACTTC. Encoded protein: CASSQAGPYEQYF.

The chain is built from TRBV2 and TRBJ1-2, with D perhaps matching TRBD1 (6 bases). The germline V gene has CDR1 SNHLY and CDR2 FYNNEI. The CDR3 extends over 16 amino acids. V was cut by 5 bases and J by 5 bases, with 21 bases left in between. The CDR3 nucleotides read TGTGCCAGCAGTTTACATCCTACAGGGACGGAGTATGGCTACACCTTC. Translating it yields CASSLHPTGTEYGYTF.

The chain employs TRBV3-1 (or the pseudogene TRBV3-2) and TRBJ1-3, with D perhaps TRBD1 (6 bases). The CDR3 has 14 amino acids. The V end lost 5 bases, the J end lost 0 bases, and 8 bases lay between the germline ends. CDR1 and CDR2 (germline): LGHDT, YNNKEL (reference sequence). The CDR3 DNA reads as TGTGCCAGCAGCGCGGACAGCTCTGGAAACACCATATATTTT. Its protein product is CASSADSSGNTIYF.

The chain links TRBV25-1 to TRBJ2-5; D is undetermined. V lost 3 bases and J lost 8, with 13 bases in between. The CDR3 extends over 13 amino acids. Looked up from germline, CDR1 is MGHDK and CDR2 is SYGVNS. The CDR3, as DNA: TGTGCCAGCAGTGACCCTCGAACCCTCACCCAGTACTTC. This translates into CASSDPRTLTQYF. Together with reference TRBV25-1 and TRBJ2-5, the CDR3 gives the full variable domain: EADIYQTPRYLVIGTGKKITLECSQTMGHDKMYWYQQDPGMELHLIHYSYGVNSTEKGDLSSESTVSRIRTEHFPLTLESARPSHTSQYLCASSDPRTLTQYFGPGTRLLVL.

The V gene is TRBV6-2 or TRBV6-3, the J gene TRBJ2-2; TRBD1 matches 12 bases. V was pared by 5 bases and J by 4 bases, with 5 bases of the junction left unmatched. There are 16 residues in the CDR3. Per the germline V gene, CDR1 is MNHEY and CDR2 is SVGEGT. CDR3 in amino acids: CASSTGTGGSTGELFF. Written as DNA, the CDR3 is TGTGCCAGCAGTACCGGGACAGGGGGCAGCACCGGGGAGCTGTTTTTT.

On this clone itself: Other nucleotide sequences in the sample specify the same CDR3. J is TRBJ1-5 and V is TRBV27; 8 bases are a match to TRBD1. Trimming removed 2 bases from V and 4 bases from J; junction bases left unmatched: 1. This CDR3 is built from 14 residues. Germline CDR1 MNHEY, CDR2 SMNVEV (reference sequence). The CDR3: CASSLGTGNQPQHF. The CDR3 DNA sequence: TGTGCCAGCAGTTTAGGGACAGGTAATCAGCCCCAGCATTTT.

The chain has TRBV7-9 and TRBJ1-5; D is undetermined. There are 13 residues in the CDR3. Germline CDR1 is SEHNR and CDR2 is FQNEAQ (reference sequence). V shed 4 bases and J shed 5 bases, with 9 bases lying between them. CDR3 protein: CASSWAQDQPQHF. In DNA form, the CDR3 reads TGTGCCAGCAGCTGGGCCCAGGATCAGCCCCAGCATTTT. The full variable domain, its missing parts supplied by reference TRBV7-9 and TRBJ1-5, is DTGVSQNPRHKITKRGQNVTFRCDPISEHNRLYWYRQTLGQGPEFLTYFQNEAQLEKSRLLSDRFSAERPKGSFSTLEIQRTEQGDSAMYLCASSWAQDQPQHFGDGTRLSIL.

The chain has TRBV6-8 and TRBJ2-5; 8 nucleotides agree with TRBD2. CDR3 length: 14 residues. The V gene end was trimmed by 4 bases and the J gene end by 1 base; junction bases not matched to a gene: 2. Germline loops: CDR1 MNHGY, CDR2 SAAAGT. CDR3: CASSWTSLQETQYF. The CDR3 coding sequence is TGTGCCAGCAGTTGGACTAGCCTCCAAGAGACCCAGTACTTC.

The chain employs TRBV5-1 and TRBJ2-1; 7 nucleotides align to TRBD2. With 0 bases clipped from V and 6 bases from J, the junction kept 6 bases outside the gene matches. Germline-derived CDR1 and CDR2 are SGHRS and YFSETQ. The CDR3 runs to 15 residues. The CDR3 loop reads CASSLAGGSGNEQFF. The CDR3 bases are TGCGCCAGCAGCTTGGCCGGGGGGAGCGGCAATGAGCAGTTCTTC.